A single sample gave rise to the 7 T cell receptor beta chains below, sequenced in a study of blood T cell repertoires in COVID-19. Sequencing was performed with immunoSEQ multiplex PCR; in TCRdb, only in-frame clones are kept and a portion is missing. The sample lists 400,000 or so clones; more than 75% were seen once. The specimen was PBMCs or T cells enriched from blood (not recorded which). These receptors all come from a man in his forties or fifties in a cohort exposed to, infected with or recovered from COVID-19 (not recorded which).

This sequence joins TRBV19 and TRBJ2-6, with 8 bases that match TRBD2. Germline CDR1 and CDR2: LNHDA and SQIVND (reference sequence). V lost 2 bases, J lost 8 bases, and 8 bases stayed unmatched. The CDR3 contains 16 residues. This CDR3 is CASSIRGGSISNVLTF. In DNA, the CDR3 is TGTGCCAGTAGTATACGGGGGGGTTCAATTTCCAACGTCCTGACTTTC.

The chain is built from TRBV5-1 and TRBJ2-1; 9 bases are a match to TRBD2. Trimming removed 1 base from V and 8 bases from J; junction bases left unmatched: 4. The length of the CDR3 is 14 residues. The germline CDR1 and CDR2 sequences are SGHRS and YFSETQ. The CDR3 loop reads CASSLLREGHEQFF. CDR3 coding DNA: TGCGCCAGCAGCTTGTTGCGGGAGGGACATGAGCAGTTCTTC.

The J gene is TRBJ2-2, the V gene TRBV14; D remains ambiguous. The CDR3 consists of 17 residues. V was shortened by 5 bases and J by 0 bases, with 16 bases between the two germline ends. Germline V gives CDR1 SGHDN, CDR2 FVKESK. CDR3 protein: CASSAYRQAANTGELFF. CDR3 nucleotide sequence: TGTGCCAGCAGCGCCTATAGACAAGCTGCGAACACCGGGGAGCTGTTTTTT.

This clone occurred once. The genes are TRBV18 and TRBJ2-7, with 7 positions matching TRBD1. J gave up 2 bases and V 1 base, and 2 bases lay outside the gene matches. Germline loops: CDR1 KGHSH, CDR2 LQKENI. The CDR3 loop spans 14 amino acids. The CDR3 DNA follows: TGTGCCAGCTCACCACTAGGGACAGCCTACGAGCAGTACTTC. This gives the protein CASSPLGTAYEQYF.

The J gene is TRBJ1-2, the V gene TRBV28; TRBD1 is a possible D gene (6 bases). Looked up from germline, CDR1 is MDHEN and CDR2 is SYDVKM. The CDR3 consists of 12 residues. V lost 7 bases to trimming and J lost 8 bases, with 14 bases between them. The CDR3 bases are TGTGCCAGCACCGACAGGTATGGAGGCTACACCTTC. Translation: CASTDRYGGYTF.

The sample holds one count of this clone. The chain recombines TRBV7-2 with TRBJ1-2, with 11 bases fitting TRBD1. The CDR3 spans 14 residues. Germline loops: CDR1 SGHTA, CDR2 FQGNSA. J was trimmed by 7 bases and V by 1 base; bases with no gene match: 2. Here the CDR3 DNA reads TGTGCCAGCAGCTTAGGGACAGGGGGCGCTGGCTACACCTTC. It encodes CASSLGTGGAGYTF.

This chain connects TRBV5-8 to TRBJ1-6; D not resolved. Germline CDR1 reads SGHTS; CDR2 reads YDEGEE. The CDR3 contains 15 residues. Trimming removed 3 bases at V and 11 bases at J, with 18 bases between. CDR3 sequence reads: CASSSRKSSTAPLHF. The DNA of the CDR3 is TGTGCCAGCAGCTCTAGGAAGAGCAGTACGGCACCCCTCCACTTT. Complete variable domain (other parts from reference TRBV5-8 and TRBJ1-6): EAGVTQSPTHLIKTRGQQATLRCSPISGHTSVYWYQQALGLGLQFLLWYDEGEERNRGNFPPRFSGRQFPNYSSELNVNALELEDSALYLCASSSRKSSTAPLHFGNGTRLTVT.